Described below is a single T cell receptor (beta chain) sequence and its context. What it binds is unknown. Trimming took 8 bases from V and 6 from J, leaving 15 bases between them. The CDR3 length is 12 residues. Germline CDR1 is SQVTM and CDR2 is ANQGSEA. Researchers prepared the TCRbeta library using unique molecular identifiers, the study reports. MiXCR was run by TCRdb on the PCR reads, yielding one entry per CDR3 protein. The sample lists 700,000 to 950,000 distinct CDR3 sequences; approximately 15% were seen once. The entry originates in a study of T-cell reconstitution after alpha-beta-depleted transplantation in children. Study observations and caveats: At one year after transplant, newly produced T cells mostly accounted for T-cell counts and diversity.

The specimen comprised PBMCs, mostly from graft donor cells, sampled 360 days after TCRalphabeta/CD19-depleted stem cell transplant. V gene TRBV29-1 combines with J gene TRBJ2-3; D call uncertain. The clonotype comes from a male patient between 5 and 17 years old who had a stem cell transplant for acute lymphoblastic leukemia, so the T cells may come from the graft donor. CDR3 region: CSFYGLRDTQYF. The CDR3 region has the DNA TGCAGCTTTTACGGGCTTCGGGATACGCAGTATTTT.